This T cell receptor (beta chain) was found in a study of blood T cell repertoires in COVID-19. Trimming removed 5 bases at V and 0 bases at J, with 13 bases between. The length of the CDR3 is 14 residues. Germline V gene data show CDR1 as GTSNPN and CDR2 as SVGIG (reference sequence). Clones were read by immunoSEQ multiplex PCR, and TCRdb kept only the in-frame ones, dropping some. The table includes 220,000 or so clones, around 90% detected once. This TCR was recovered from a man aged 25 to 40 who had been exposed to COVID-19. Source material: PBMCs or T cells enriched from blood (not recorded which). The rearrangement links TRBV30 to TRBJ2-5, with a possible D match to TRBD2 (5 bases). CDR3 amino acids: CAWAEGQYQETQYF. The CDR3 DNA sequence: TGTGCCTGGGCCGAGGGCCAGTACCAAGAGACCCAGTACTTC.